This T cell receptor (beta chain) was identified in a study of T cells in Graves' hyperthyroidism and ophthalmopathy. Study results and limitations: Among clonotypes expanded in thyroid above 0.001, most were also found in blood.

Ophthalmopathy patients had moderate-to-severe active disease, CAS ≥3, NOSPECS ≥4, and disease duration under 3 months. The PBMCs were sourced from fresh peripheral blood (about 9.7 ml). The CDR3 contains 14 residues. V lost 4 bases to trimming and J lost 3 bases, with 14 bases between them. The germline gives CDR1 SQVTM, CDR2 ANQGSEA. The table lists this clonotype with a few counts. The antigen remains unidentified. TCR beta CDR3 regions were amplified from RNA. HTBI primers drove first-round RT-PCR of the TCR CDR3. MiXCR was run by TCRdb on the multiplex PCR reads, yielding one entry per CDR3 protein. Of roughly 500,000 distinct CDR3 sequences listed, 22% are singletons.

The chain recombines TRBV29-1 with TRBJ2-3; D perhaps matches TRBD1 (5 bases). What was sequenced was blood. The sequence derives from a woman aged 70-85 years with Graves' ophthalmopathy. Here the CDR3 DNA reads TGCAGCGTTGCTAAGGGGTTCCGGACAGATACGCAGTATTTT. This encodes CSVAKGFRTDTQYF.